This T cell receptor beta chain derives from a study of blood T cell repertoires in COVID-19. Study in general: Nucleic acid was either cDNA or gDNA, and it came from T cells, B-cell-depleted T cells, or PBMCs.

Unmatched junction bases numbered 7, after V lost 5 bases and J lost 3 bases. CDR3 length: 15 residues. Germline V gives CDR1 SGHTA, CDR2 FQGNSA. In the source study's methods: Quantification of nucleated cells was approximated via reference gene primer amplification. The repertoire was sequenced with immunoSEQ multiplex PCR; TCRdb's copy has only in-frame clones and lacks some. V, J and clone size are taken as reported in that table, and D and trimming were inferred from the DNA itself. Of roughly 280,000 clones in the sample, 75% to 90% are singletons; the top ten hold roughly 2%. The chain joins TRBV7-2 to TRBJ2-1, with 7 bases identical to TRBD1. The sample was peripheral blood. This receptor was identified in a man aged 25-45 years with active or convalescent COVID-19. CDR3 DNA: TGTGCCAGCAGCCGCTCGGGGACAGACTACAATGAGCAGTTCTTC. Amino acid sequence: CASSRSGTDYNEQFF.